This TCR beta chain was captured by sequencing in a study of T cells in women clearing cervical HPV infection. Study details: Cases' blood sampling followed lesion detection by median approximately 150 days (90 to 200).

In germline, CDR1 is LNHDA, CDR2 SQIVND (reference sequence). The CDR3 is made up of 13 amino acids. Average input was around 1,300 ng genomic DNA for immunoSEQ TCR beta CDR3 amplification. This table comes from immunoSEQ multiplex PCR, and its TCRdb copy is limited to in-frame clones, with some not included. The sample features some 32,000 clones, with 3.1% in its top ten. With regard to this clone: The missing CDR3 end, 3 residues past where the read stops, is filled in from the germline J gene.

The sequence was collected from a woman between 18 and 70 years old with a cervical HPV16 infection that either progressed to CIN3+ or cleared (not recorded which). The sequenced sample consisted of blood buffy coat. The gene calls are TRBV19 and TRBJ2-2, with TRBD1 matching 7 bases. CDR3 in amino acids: CASSDRDDSPLFF. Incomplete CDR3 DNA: TGTGCCAGTAGCGACAGGGACGATTCACCG.